This entry concerns a single T cell receptor beta chain. Its antigen is not known. Libraries were prepared by immunoSEQ multiplex PCR; TCRdb keeps only in-frame clonotypes and omits some of them. The sample lists nearly 25,000 clones, about 70% seen once, with more than 9% in the top ten. The sample originates from a study of early stage breast cancer tumors. Regarding the study as a whole: Most shared enriched TCRB sequences were commonly generated ones. Blood repertoires resembled normal breast more than tumor.

Per germline, CDR1 LNHNV and CDR2 YYDKDF (reference sequence). After removal of 2 bases from V and 4 bases from J, the junction contained 4 bases not matched to a gene. This CDR3 has 16 residues. Sequences were obtained from breast tumor tissue. This clonotype was obtained from a person aged 55 to 69 with breast cancer. This chain connects TRBV15 to TRBJ2-3; the match to TRBD1 covers 12 bases. The CDR3 here is CATSRRDRGRADTQYF. CDR3 sequence (DNA): TGTGCCACCAGCAGACGGGACAGGGGGCGCGCAGATACGCAGTATTTT.